The 9 T cell receptor beta chains presented below share a single source sample, sequenced in a study of CD8 T cells in ankylosing spondylitis. TCRdb itself ran the 5' RACE reads through MiXCR, one entry per CDR3 protein. The repertoire holds around 320,000 distinct CDR3 sequences, with 20% to 25% as singletons. The sequencing input was blood, either unsorted or a sorted T cell fraction (not recorded which). The source is a female donor with ankylosing spondylitis or in good health (not recorded which).

V and J are TRBV28 and TRBJ2-4; a weak D match, TRBD1 (5 bases). Between the trimmed V and J ends, which lost 4 bases and 9 bases, there was a span of 10 bases. Germline CDR1 MDHEN, CDR2 SYDVKM. The CDR3 extends over 12 amino acids. CDR3 in DNA: TGTGCCAGCAGTTCCGGACAACGCATTCAGTACTTC. Its translation: CASSSGQRIQYF.

There are a few counts of this clonotype. The chain couples TRBV3-1 to TRBJ2-2; 12 nucleotides match TRBD2. The CDR3 has 16 residues. V lost 5 bases, J lost 5 bases, and 6 bases stayed unmatched. Germline V gene lookup returns CDR1 LGHDT and CDR2 YNNKEL (reference sequence). The CDR3 loop is CASSYGLAGFTGELFF. The CDR3 DNA reads as TGTGCCAGCAGCTACGGACTAGCGGGATTTACCGGGGAGCTGTTTTTT. Filled out from reference TRBV3-1 and TRBJ2-2, the complete variable domain reads DTAVSQTPKYLVTQMGNDKSIKCEQNLGHDTMYWYKQDSKKFLKIMFSYNNKELIINETVPNRFSPKSPDKAHLNLHINSLELGDSAVYFCASSYGLAGFTGELFFGEGSRLTVL.

This clonotype has a handful of counts. The V call is TRBV5-1, the J call TRBJ2-1, with TRBD2 matching 8 bases. The germline V gene has CDR1 SGHRS and CDR2 YFSETQ. With V trimmed by 5 bases and J by 4 bases, 5 bases remained unmatched. The CDR3 is 14 residues long. In DNA form, the CDR3 reads TGCGCCAGCAGACCCATAGCGGGATACAATGAGCAGTTCTTC. Translated: CASRPIAGYNEQFF.

This clonotype was picked up a small number of times. V and J are TRBV7-2 and TRBJ2-7; a weak D match, TRBD2 (5 bases). The CDR3 is 15 amino acids. V gave up 2 bases and J gave up 2 bases, with 13 bases separating them. CDR1 SGHTA and CDR2 FQGNSA come from the germline V gene. The CDR3 region is CASSLLSLGAYEQYF. CDR3 sequence (DNA): TGTGCCAGCAGCTTACTGTCCCTGGGAGCCTACGAGCAGTACTTC.

The rearrangement uses TRBV20-1 and TRBJ1-2; perhaps TRBD1 as D (5 bases). CDR1 and CDR2 (germline): DFQATT, SNEGSKA (reference sequence). V was cut by 5 bases and J by 4 bases, with 17 bases left in between. The CDR3 is 14 amino acids. CDR3 region: CSALQGPGGYGYTF. DNA of the CDR3: TGCAGTGCTTTGCAGGGCCCCGGGGGCTATGGCTACACCTTC.

The chain couples TRBV20-1 to TRBJ2-7; the match to TRBD2 covers 14 bases. The trim removed 6 bases at V and 4 bases at J, leaving 14 bases unmatched. The CDR3 is 17 amino acids. Looked up from germline, CDR1 is DFQATT and CDR2 is SNEGSKA (reference sequence). The CDR3 loop is CSALSGTSGGIGYEQYF. The CDR3 DNA sequence: TGCAGTGCACTGTCCGGGACTAGCGGGGGTATTGGGTACGAGCAGTACTTC.

This sequence joins TRBV2 and TRBJ2-2; the match to TRBD2 covers 11 bases. V shed 8 bases and J 5 bases; nucleotides not matched to a gene: 10. Germline CDR1 is SNHLY and CDR2 is FYNNEI. The CDR3 has 16 residues. Here the CDR3 reads CASEETSGIPTGELFF. CDR3 sequence (DNA): TGTGCCAGCGAGGAGACTAGCGGGATTCCAACCGGGGAGCTGTTTTTT.

This rearrangement joins TRBV7-2 to TRBJ2-1; TRBD2 aligns across 11 bases. CDR3 length equals 16 residues. Trimming took 4 bases from V and 3 from J; bases not matched to a gene: 5. Germline V CDR1 and CDR2: SGHTA, FQGNSA. For the CDR3, the DNA is TGTGCCAGCAGCTCCCGCGGGACTAGCGGCTACAATGAGCAGTTCTTC. It codes for CASSSRGTSGYNEQFF.

The J gene is TRBJ2-5, the V gene TRBV6-2 or TRBV6-3; possibly TRBD2 for D (6 bases). Trimming cost V 6 bases and J 0 bases, with 14 bases left between them. Germline V gene lookup returns CDR1 MNHEY and CDR2 SVGEGT. The CDR3 is made up of 15 amino acids. The CDR3: CASSYPLANQETQYF. CDR3 DNA: TGTGCCAGCAGCTACCCTCTAGCGAACCAAGAGACCCAGTACTTC.